Below are 28 T cell receptor beta chains sequenced from a single sample in a study (dated 2022 in TCRdb). Library method: the immunoSEQ multiplex PCR assay. Held by TCRdb, this immuneACCESS table contains in-frame sequences only and omits some clones. Under half of the omission traces to an unresolved V gene where checked; the cause of the rest is unknown. In this sample the table shows some 70,000 clones, 80% to 95% of which occur a single time. The top ten hold roughly 4.5% of the sample. The sequenced sample consisted of PBMCs. The receptors were sampled from a middle-aged man with rheumatoid arthritis.

V gene TRBV4-2 combines with J gene TRBJ1-1, with TRBD1 matching over 10 bases. The CDR3 loop spans 16 amino acids. The germline gives CDR1 LGHNA, CDR2 YNFKEQ. V was pared by 1 base and J by 1 base, with 3 bases of the junction left unmatched. CDR3 region: CASSQGQGAWNTEAFF. The CDR3 nucleotides read TGTGCCAGCAGCCAAGGACAGGGGGCCTGGAACACTGAAGCTTTCTTT.

This clone was observed a single time. V and J are TRBV5-4 and TRBJ2-2; 8 bases agree with TRBD2. Germline trimming cut 7 bases from V and 6 bases from J; bases unmatched to any gene: 8. This CDR3 is 14 amino acids long. From germline, CDR1 is SGHNT and CDR2 YYREEE (reference sequence). The CDR3 DNA reads TGTGCCAGCTTCTTGGCGGGAGGAGCCGGGGAGCTGTTTTTT. Translated, it gives CASFLAGGAGELFF. Combining the CDR3 with reference TRBV5-4 and TRBJ2-2 gives the whole variable domain ETGVTQSPTHLIKTRGQQVTLRCSSQSGHNTVSWYQQALGQGPQFIFQYYREEENGRGNFPPRFSGLQFPNYSSELNVNALELDDSALYLCASFLAGGAGELFFGEGSRLTVL.

As concerns this clone: Mismatch with germline at one junction end may stem from a read error. This rearrangement joins TRBV6-1 to TRBJ2-1; D remains ambiguous. Germline loops: CDR1 MNHNS, CDR2 SASEGT. CDR3 length equals 15 residues. CDR3 sequence reads: CASGEVYLPDNEQFF. The CDR3 DNA reads TGTGCCAGCGGTGAGGTCTACCTTCCGGACAATGAGCAGTTCTTC.

V gene TRBV29-1 combines with J gene TRBJ2-7, with D hard to call. Germline V lookup: CDR1 SQVTM, CDR2 ANQGSEA. Deletions cut 6 bases from V and 2 bases from J, with 20 bases between. CDR3 length: 15 residues. The CDR3 is CSVIKSLTPAYEQYF. The CDR3 DNA reads as TGCAGCGTCATAAAAAGTTTGACACCAGCCTACGAGCAGTACTTC.

This clone showed up just once. The chain couples TRBV15 to TRBJ2-1, with 15 bases fitting TRBD2. The CDR3 length is 15 residues. Germline V CDR1 and CDR2: LNHNV, YYDKDF (reference sequence). Trimming cost V 8 bases and J 7 bases; bases outside gene matches: 6. The CDR3 nucleotides are TGTGCCACCTATGGACTAGCGGGGGGGCAGAATGAGCAGTTCTTC. Protein: CATYGLAGGQNEQFF.

The J gene is TRBJ2-7, the V gene TRBV24-1, with TRBD1 identical over 11 bases. The length of the CDR3 is 15 residues. V shed 3 bases, J shed 5 bases, and the junction held 5 bases outside the gene matches. Germline-derived CDR1 and CDR2 are KGHDR and SFDVKD. The CDR3 spells CATSDGQGANHEQYF. CDR3 sequence (DNA): TGTGCCACCAGTGATGGACAGGGGGCGAACCACGAGCAGTACTTC.

This rearrangement joins TRBV7-6 to TRBJ2-1, with 7 positions matching TRBD2. CDR1 is SGHVS and CDR2 is FNYEAQ in the germline V gene. The CDR3 is 14 residues long. The V gene end was trimmed by 0 bases and the J gene end by 9 bases; junction bases not matched to a gene: 5. The CDR3 coding sequence is TGTGCCAGCAGCTTAGCGGGAGGGCCGAGTGAGCAGTTCTTC. It yields the protein CASSLAGGPSEQFF.

The chain links TRBV9 to TRBJ2-7; TRBD2 is a possible D gene (7 bases). Germline V gene lookup returns CDR1 SGDLS and CDR2 YYNGEE. CDR3 length: 15 residues. The V gene lost 4 bases and the J gene lost 2 bases, with 16 bases spanning the gap. The CDR3 DNA follows: TGTGCCAGCAGCCCTGGGGGGGGGCGGACCTACGAGCAGTACTTC. Protein product: CASSPGGGRTYEQYF.

Concerning this clone itself: At one boundary the junction diverges from the germline segment, which might be a read error. This chain links TRBV7-8 with TRBJ1-1; D gene ambiguous. The CDR3 has 14 amino acids. In germline, CDR1 is SGHVS, CDR2 FQNEAQ. The DNA of the CDR3 is TGTGCCAGCAGCGCCCAAATAGCCAACAATGAAGCTTTCTTT. This encodes CASSAQIANNEAFF.

V and J are TRBV5-1 and TRBJ1-4, with D uncertain. The ends were cut back, 0 bases at V and 4 bases at J, with 10 bases in the middle. Germline V gene lookup returns CDR1 SGHRS and CDR2 YFSETQ. The CDR3 is made up of 15 amino acids. The chain's CDR3 is CASSLGALHNEKLFF. The CDR3 DNA sequence: TGCGCCAGCAGCTTGGGGGCACTACATAATGAAAAACTGTTTTTT.

The chain joins TRBV19 to TRBJ1-1; D unclear. The V gene's germline CDR1 is LNHDA and CDR2 SQIVND (reference sequence). V was cut by 5 bases and J by 1 base, with 14 bases left in between. CDR3 length equals 15 residues. CDR3 protein: CASSDSTRKNTEAFF. The CDR3 nucleotides read TGTGCCAGTAGTGACTCGACACGAAAGAACACTGAAGCTTTCTTT.

The gene calls are TRBV6-5 and TRBJ1-1, with D possibly TRBD1 on 6 matching bases. Trimming removed 6 bases at V and 1 base at J, with 12 bases between. The CDR3 sequence is 14 residues long. Germline CDR1 and CDR2: MNHEY and SVGAGI. CDR3 in DNA: TGTGCCAGCAGCACCGGGACAAAGAACACTGAAGCTTTCTTT. This codes for CASSTGTKNTEAFF.

The chain combines TRBV18 with TRBJ1-1, with D perhaps matching TRBD1 (6 bases). The germline V gene encodes CDR1 KGHSH and CDR2 LQKENI. V shed 4 bases and J shed 3 bases, with 15 bases lying between them. The CDR3 is 15 amino acids. CDR3 nucleotide sequence: TGTGCCAGCTCACAAAACACAGGGTCGGACACTGAAGCTTTCTTT. It codes for CASSQNTGSDTEAFF.

The V call is TRBV5-1, the J call TRBJ2-7, with 10 bases fitting TRBD1. The CDR3 length is 15 residues. Trimming at V came to 0 bases and at J to 3 bases, leaving 3 bases not matched to a gene. Germline V gene sequence: CDR1 SGHRS, CDR2 YFSETQ. CDR3 sequence reads: CASSLGDRGGYEQYF. The CDR3, as DNA: TGCGCCAGCAGCTTGGGGGACAGGGGAGGCTACGAGCAGTACTTC.

In its sample, this clone was seen a few times. The chain recombines TRBV2 with TRBJ1-1; no definite D call. V was cut by 3 bases and J by 4 bases, with 0 bases left in between. The CDR3 covers 10 residues. The germline gives CDR1 SNHLY, CDR2 FYNNEI. This CDR3 reads CASSDTEAFF. The CDR3 region has the DNA TGTGCCAGCAGTGACACTGAAGCTTTCTTT.

The chain couples TRBV15 to TRBJ1-1; D remains ambiguous. The CDR3 sequence is 15 residues long. V gave up 0 bases and J gave up 4 bases, with 12 bases separating them. Looked up from germline, CDR1 is LNHNV and CDR2 is YYDKDF (reference sequence). The DNA for the CDR3 is TGTGCCACCAGCAGAGATCGAGGGATGGGCACTGAAGCTTTCTTT. Amino acids: CATSRDRGMGTEAFF.

The chain has TRBV24-1 and TRBJ1-2; D gene unclear. This CDR3 has 12 amino acids. Germline loops: CDR1 KGHDR, CDR2 SFDVKD. Trimming stripped 4 bases from V and 4 bases from J, with 6 bases between. CDR3 amino acids: CATSDDPYGYTF. DNA for the CDR3: TGTGCCACCAGTGACGACCCCTATGGCTACACCTTC.

This sequence joins TRBV9 and TRBJ2-3, with D possibly TRBD2 on 6 matching bases. The CDR3 has 16 amino acids. The germline V and J ends were trimmed by 0 bases and 0 bases, with 11 bases remaining between them. Germline CDR1 and CDR2: SGDLS and YYNGEE. Here the CDR3 reads CASSVGRTTSTDTQYF. The CDR3 coding sequence is TGTGCCAGCAGCGTAGGCAGGACTACTAGCACAGATACGCAGTATTTT.

This sequence joins TRBV7-6 and TRBJ2-6, with 12 bases that match TRBD2. Germline CDR1 SGHVS, CDR2 FNYEAQ. This CDR3 spans 18 amino acids. V shed 1 base, J shed 3 bases, and the junction held 4 bases outside the gene matches. CDR3 sequence reads: CASSLGLAGEFGANVLTF. The CDR3 nucleotides read TGTGCCAGCAGCTTAGGACTAGCGGGAGAGTTTGGGGCCAACGTCCTGACTTTC.

The rearrangement links TRBV6-5 to TRBJ2-1; 10 bases fit TRBD1. After removal of 10 bases from V and 7 bases from J, the junction contained 10 bases not matched to a gene. This CDR3 has 14 residues. Per the germline V gene, CDR1 is MNHEY and CDR2 is SVGAGI. CDR3 sequence: CATKRGGQGNEQFF. Written as DNA, the CDR3 is TGTGCCACTAAACGGGGGGGACAGGGGAATGAGCAGTTCTTC.

The gene calls are TRBV9 and TRBJ1-1; D is uncertain. The CDR3 consists of 16 residues. From germline, CDR1 is SGDLS and CDR2 YYNGEE. Trimming cost V 3 bases and J 2 bases, with 17 bases left between them. This CDR3 is CASSAAPNQLNTEAFF. CDR3 coding DNA: TGTGCCAGCAGCGCTGCCCCCAACCAACTTAACACTGAAGCTTTCTTT.

The chain recombines TRBV19 with TRBJ2-5; D is unresolved. Germline-derived CDR1 and CDR2 are LNHDA and SQIVND (reference sequence). CDR3 size: 12 residues. The V gene lost 1 base and the J gene lost 1 base, with 1 base spanning the gap. The CDR3 loop is CASSIAQETQYF. The CDR3 nucleotides are TGTGCCAGTAGTATAGCCCAAGAGACCCAGTACTTC.

In DNA, the CDR3 is TGTGCCAGTAGTAACCGGGGCTCCTACGAGCAGTACTTC. It is translated as CASSNRGSYEQYF. J is TRBJ2-7 and V is TRBV19; possible D gene TRBD2, 5 bases. Trimming cost V 4 bases and J 0 bases, with 7 bases left between them. The CDR3 contains 13 residues. From germline, CDR1 is LNHDA and CDR2 SQIVND (reference sequence).

The chain joins TRBV6-2 or TRBV6-3 to TRBJ2-2; possibly TRBD1 or TRBD2 for D (5 bases each). The CDR3 extends over 16 amino acids. Deletions cut 0 bases from V and 2 bases from J, with 10 bases between. The germline CDR1 and CDR2 sequences are MNHEY and SVGEGT. CDR3 sequence: CASSYSGVINTGELFF. In DNA form, the CDR3 reads TGTGCCAGCAGTTACTCGGGGGTCATCAACACCGGGGAGCTGTTTTTT.

The gene calls are TRBV28 and TRBJ1-3, with D perhaps matching TRBD1 (6 bases). This CDR3 is 18 amino acids long. V was shortened by 1 base and J by 0 bases, with 16 bases between the two germline ends. In germline, CDR1 is MDHEN, CDR2 SYDVKM. The CDR3 protein is CASSLLQGPRISGNTIYF. DNA of the CDR3: TGTGCCAGCAGTTTATTGCAGGGGCCTCGCATCTCTGGAAACACCATATATTTT.

This clone was recorded once. V gene TRBV7-6 combines with J gene TRBJ1-6; TRBD1 matches 7 bases. The germline CDR1 and CDR2 sequences are SGHVS and FNYEAQ. CDR3 size: 15 residues. V trimming: 6 bases; J trimming: 5 bases; junction bases outside the gene matches: 7. The CDR3 spells CASSKGTANNSPLHF. DNA of the CDR3: TGTGCCAGCAGTAAGGGGACAGCTAATAATTCACCCCTCCACTTT.

V usage is TRBV15 and J usage is TRBJ1-5, with TRBD1 as a possible D gene (6 bases). CDR1 and CDR2 from the germline V gene are LNHNV and YYDKDF (reference sequence). CDR3 length: 15 residues. V lost 1 base and J 6 bases, leaving 13 bases between the germline ends. The CDR3 region has the DNA TGTGCCACCAGCAGAGGGGGGCAGGGAGCTCAGCCCCAGCATTTT. This codes for CATSRGGQGAQPQHF.

The chain recombines TRBV5-1 with TRBJ2-3, with 7 bases aligning to TRBD2. V shed 4 bases and J 0 bases; nucleotides not matched to a gene: 5. The CDR3 length is 15 residues. Germline V lookup: CDR1 SGHRS, CDR2 YFSETQ. CDR3 sequence (DNA): TGCGCCAGCAGCGTAGTTAGCGGGAGCACAGATACGCAGTATTTT. Its protein product is CASSVVSGSTDTQYF.